This T cell receptor (beta chain) emerged from a study of blood T cell repertoires in COVID-19. Whole-study context: Sources were T cells, B-cell-depleted T cells, or PBMCs; the material itself was cDNA or gDNA.

Original analysis: Nucleated cell counts were estimated from reference gene primer amplification. Sequencing was performed with immunoSEQ multiplex PCR; in TCRdb, only in-frame clones are kept and a portion is missing. That table is the source of V, J and clone size, and D and trimming were worked out from the DNA. The table has 200,000 to 250,000 clones, around 90% seen once; the top ten hold about 0.8%. This CDR3 has 15 amino acids. The ends were cut back, 5 bases at V and 3 bases at J, with 14 bases in the middle. CDR1 and CDR2 from the germline V gene are SGHVS and FNYEAQ. The TCR was taken from a man in his sixties with COVID-19, enrolled during active disease. The chain is built from TRBV7-6 and TRBJ1-5; TRBD1 might be the D (5 bases). The sequencing sample was made of peripheral blood. CDR3 loop: CASSPPGPSNQPQHF. Written as DNA, the CDR3 is TGTGCCAGCAGCCCTCCAGGGCCGTCCAATCAGCCCCAGCATTTT.